Below, 28 T cell receptor beta chains from the same sample are listed, as sequenced in a study of blood T cell repertoires in COVID-19. The protocol was immunoSEQ multiplex PCR, while the TCRdb copy is restricted to in-frame clones and leaves out a portion. The sample holds fewer than 35,000 clones, under 85% seen once. Sample: peripheral blood. Receptors were obtained from a man in his sixties or seventies with acute or convalescent COVID-19.

The chain combines TRBV19 with TRBJ1-2; possibly TRBD1 for D (5 bases). Germline V gene data show CDR1 as LNHDA and CDR2 as SQIVND (reference sequence). This CDR3 is 14 amino acids long. Deletions cut 5 bases from V and 1 base from J, with 11 bases between. CDR3 sequence reads: CASSSQRGNYGYTF. CDR3 DNA sequence: TGTGCCAGTAGTTCGCAAAGGGGTAACTATGGCTACACCTTC.

The rearrangement links TRBV9 to TRBJ2-1, with TRBD2 matching 11 bases. Germline CDR1 SGDLS, CDR2 YYNGEE. The CDR3 totals 16 residues. The ends lost 1 base at V and 6 bases at J; junction bases unmatched: 6. CDR3 amino acids: CASSVNPLAGANEQFF. CDR3 bases: TGTGCCAGCAGCGTAAACCCACTAGCGGGAGCCAATGAGCAGTTCTTC.

This clone was detected only once. The chain combines TRBV6-4 with TRBJ2-3; perhaps TRBD1 as D (6 bases). CDR3 length: 13 residues. The V gene's germline CDR1 is MRHNA and CDR2 SNTAGT. V was shortened by 3 bases and J by 10 bases, with 14 bases between the two germline ends. CDR3 nucleotides: TGTGCCAGCAGTGAGGGGGCAGGTGTGGCGCAGTATTTT. Amino acids: CASSEGAGVAQYF.

This chain uses TRBV18 with TRBJ2-7; 10 bases map to TRBD1. Germline V lookup: CDR1 KGHSH, CDR2 LQKENI. V lost 1 base, J lost 7 bases, and 4 bases stayed unmatched. The CDR3 covers 14 residues. The CDR3 bases are TGTGCCAGCTCACCACAGGGACAGGGGATTGAGCAGTACTTC. Translation: CASSPQGQGIEQYF. Full variable domain (missing parts from reference TRBV18 and TRBJ2-7): NAGVMQNPRHLVRRRGQEARLRCSPMKGHSHVYWYRQLPEEGLKFMVYLQKENIIDESGMPKERFSAEFPKEGPSILRIQQVVRGDSAAYFCASSPQGQGIEQYFGPGTRLTVT.

The J gene is TRBJ2-3, the V gene TRBV5-1; possible D gene TRBD2, 5 bases. V gave up 4 bases and J gave up 0 bases, with 9 bases separating them. The CDR3 contains 14 residues. CDR1 is SGHRS, CDR2 YFSETQ, per germline. In DNA, the CDR3 is TGCGCCAGCAGCCCCGGACTTAGCACAGATACGCAGTATTTT. Its translation: CASSPGLSTDTQYF.

This clone came up once. V and J are TRBV5-1 and TRBJ1-1; the D is unclear. The CDR3 totals 16 residues. Per germline, CDR1 SGHRS and CDR2 YFSETQ. Trimming shortened V by 0 bases and J by 0 bases, and 12 bases separated the two germline ends. CDR3 loop: CASSLEPRNMNTEAFF. The CDR3 bases are TGCGCCAGCAGCTTGGAGCCCCGTAATATGAACACTGAAGCTTTCTTT.

The V gene is TRBV5-1, the J gene TRBJ2-7, with D perhaps TRBD1 (6 bases). This CDR3 has 12 residues. Germline V gene data show CDR1 as SGHRS and CDR2 as YFSETQ. The V and J ends lost 4 bases and 3 bases respectively, with 8 bases between them. The CDR3 DNA is TGCGCCAGCAGCACACAGGGCTACGAGCAGTACTTC. Translation gives CASSTQGYEQYF.

The chain carries TRBV7-5 and TRBJ2-1; the table gives TRBD2 as D, unverified against the DNA. TRBV7-5 is noted as a pseudogene. The CDR3 is 17 residues long. This CDR3 reads CVRSSPSSGGLYNEQFF. The CDR3 region has the DNA TGTGTCAGAAGCTCCCCCTCTAGCGGGGGCCTCTACAATGAGCAGTTCTTC.

This CDR3 reads CASNGGGLDGYTF. CDR3 sequence (DNA): TGTGCCAGCAATGGAGGGGGCCTCGATGGCTACACCTTC. This chain links TRBV28 with TRBJ1-2; 7 bases fit TRBD1. Germline V gene sequence: CDR1 MDHEN, CDR2 SYDVKM. The CDR3 is 13 residues long. Trimming at V came to 7 bases and at J to 6 bases, leaving 8 bases not matched to a gene.

The chain uses TRBV27 and TRBJ1-2; D is undetermined. CDR1 and CDR2 (germline): MNHEY, SMNVEV (reference sequence). This CDR3 has 14 amino acids. V lost 3 bases and J 1 base, leaving 9 bases between the germline ends. In DNA form, the CDR3 reads TGTGCCAGCAGTTTCTCTCCCGGTAACTATGGCTACACCTTC. Encoded protein: CASSFSPGNYGYTF.

CDR3 residues: CASSRAVRRTDTQYF. The CDR3 bases are TGTGCCAGCAGTCGAGCGGTAAGGCGCACAGATACGCAGTATTTT. V usage is TRBV27 and J usage is TRBJ2-3; possibly TRBD2 for D (5 bases). The V and J ends lost 5 bases and 1 base respectively, with 13 bases between them. The CDR3 is made up of 15 amino acids. The V gene's germline CDR1 is MNHEY and CDR2 SMNVEV (reference sequence).

The gene calls are TRBV30 and TRBJ1-3; a possible D gene is TRBD1 (5 bases). Trimming took 0 bases from V and 7 from J, leaving 19 bases between them. This CDR3 has 16 residues. Per germline, CDR1 GTSNPN and CDR2 SVGIG (reference sequence). The CDR3 is CAWSVRSTRRDNTIYF. The CDR3 DNA reads TGTGCCTGGAGTGTACGAAGTACCCGGAGGGACAACACCATATATTTT. Full variable domain (rest looked up from reference TRBV30 and TRBJ1-3): SQTIHQWPATLVQPVGSPLSLECTVEGTSNPNLYWYRQAAGRGLQLLFYSVGIGQISSEVPQNLSASRPQDRQFILSSKKLLLSDSGFYLCAWSVRSTRRDNTIYFGEGSWLTVV.

Only a few counts were recorded for this clone. This chain uses TRBV15 with TRBJ2-1, with 8 bases matching TRBD2. Unmatched junction bases numbered 1, after V lost 3 bases and J lost 0 bases. The CDR3 runs 15 residues. CDR1 LNHNV and CDR2 YYDKDF come from the germline V gene (reference sequence). The CDR3 sequence is CATSSGTSSYNEQFF. In DNA, the CDR3 is TGTGCCACCAGCAGTGGGACTAGCTCCTACAATGAGCAGTTCTTC.

This rearrangement joins TRBV14 to TRBJ1-2, with TRBD1 matching 7 bases. V gave up 2 bases and J gave up 3 bases; unmatched junction bases: 6. The germline V gene encodes CDR1 SGHDN and CDR2 FVKESK. CDR3 length: 15 amino acids. CDR3 in amino acids: CASSQRQGLDYGYTF. The CDR3 region has the DNA TGTGCCAGCAGCCAACGACAGGGCCTAGACTATGGCTACACCTTC.

V is TRBV29-1 and J is TRBJ2-5; perhaps TRBD1 as D (6 bases). The germline V gene has CDR1 SQVTM and CDR2 ANQGSEA. The CDR3 sequence is 13 residues long. Trimming cost V 4 bases and J 4 bases, with 13 bases left between them. The CDR3 reads CSVGLEQGETQYF. The DNA of the CDR3 is TGCAGCGTTGGTTTAGAACAGGGAGAGACCCAGTACTTC.

The rearrangement joins TRBV19 to TRBJ1-1; no clear D. Germline CDR1 LNHDA, CDR2 SQIVND (reference sequence). Trimming removed 3 bases at V and 1 base at J, with 6 bases between. The CDR3 sequence is 13 residues long. The CDR3 DNA is TGTGCCAGTAGTATTCGACAGAACACTGAAGCTTTCTTT. Translating gives CASSIRQNTEAFF.

This clone came up a few times. The chain links TRBV7-9 to TRBJ2-2; 11 positions agree with TRBD2. J was trimmed by 3 bases and V by 5 bases; bases with no gene match: 5. CDR3 length: 16 residues. Per germline, CDR1 SEHNR and CDR2 FQNEAQ (reference sequence). The CDR3 DNA reads as TGTGCCAGCAGCCTTCTACTAGCGGGAGACACCGGGGAGCTGTTTTTT. Translating gives CASSLLLAGDTGELFF.

The gene calls are TRBV28 and TRBJ1-1, with no clear D. V lost 4 bases and J 3 bases, leaving 9 bases between the germline ends. There are 13 residues in the CDR3. Germline CDR1 is MDHEN and CDR2 is SYDVKM. The DNA of the CDR3 is TGTGCCAGCAGTTACGGGGTCGACACTGAAGCTTTCTTT. This codes for CASSYGVDTEAFF.

The rearrangement joins TRBV19 to TRBJ1-2; D is uncertain. Germline V gene sequence: CDR1 LNHDA, CDR2 SQIVND (reference sequence). V lost 3 bases to trimming and J lost 4 bases, with 18 bases between them. The CDR3 runs 16 residues. Here the CDR3 reads CASSILSTAHRYGYTF. CDR3 in DNA: TGTGCCAGTAGTATTCTGAGCACAGCCCATCGCTATGGCTACACCTTC. The entire variable domain, with the rest obtained from reference TRBV19 and TRBJ1-2, is as follows: DGGITQSPKYLFRKEGQNVTLSCEQNLNHDAMYWYRQDPGQGLRLIYYSQIVNDFQKGDIAEGYSVSREKKESFPLTVTSAQKNPTAFYLCASSILSTAHRYGYTFGSGTRLTVV.

The chain combines TRBV27 with TRBJ1-5; D ambiguous. Germline lookup yields CDR1 MNHEY and CDR2 SMNVEV (reference sequence). Trimming stripped 3 bases from V and 3 bases from J, with 6 bases between. The CDR3 covers 13 residues. CDR3 sequence: CASSFRVNQPQHF. CDR3 DNA sequence: TGTGCCAGCAGTTTCCGGGTCAATCAGCCCCAGCATTTT.

This chain uses TRBV6-2 or TRBV6-3 with TRBJ1-1; D is uncertain. This CDR3 spans 15 amino acids. The V end lost 4 bases, the J end lost 1 base, and 13 bases lay between the germline ends. Germline loops: CDR1 MNHEY, CDR2 SVGEGT. The CDR3 spells CASSSTPARNTEAFF. CDR3 DNA sequence: TGTGCCAGCAGTTCGACACCGGCCAGGAACACTGAAGCTTTCTTT.

The rearrangement links TRBV30 to TRBJ1-6; weak D call: TRBD1 (6 bases). This CDR3 comprises 15 residues. Trimming left V 1 base short and J 2 bases short, with 9 bases between. Germline V CDR1 and CDR2: GTSNPN, SVGIG (reference sequence). CDR3: CAWSGGGAYNSPLHF. The CDR3 DNA follows: TGTGCCTGGAGTGGGGGGGGCGCCTATAATTCACCCCTCCACTTT.

The chain joins TRBV7-6 to TRBJ1-1, with TRBD1 matching over 9 bases. Germline trimming cut 6 bases from V and 6 bases from J; bases unmatched to any gene: 11. Germline values: CDR1 SGHVS, CDR2 FNYEAQ. This CDR3 is 15 amino acids long. CDR3 amino acids: CASRSLGGQGSEAFF. CDR3 nucleotides: TGTGCCAGCAGATCCTTAGGGGGACAGGGTTCTGAAGCTTTCTTT.

The rearrangement uses TRBV7-2 and TRBJ2-7; weak D call: TRBD2 (5 bases). This CDR3 region has 15 residues. The V end lost 1 base, the J end lost 2 bases, and 12 bases lay between the germline ends. Germline V gene sequence: CDR1 SGHTA, CDR2 FQGNSA. This CDR3 is CASSLDPGNPYEQYF. CDR3 bases: TGTGCCAGCAGCTTAGACCCCGGGAACCCCTACGAGCAGTACTTC.

This clone was counted a few times. V and J are TRBV9 and TRBJ2-7; the D gene is possibly TRBD2 (6 bases). V was pared by 0 bases and J by 1 base, with 8 bases between. The CDR3 spans 14 residues. CDR1 SGDLS and CDR2 YYNGEE come from the germline V gene. The CDR3 nucleotides are TGTGCCAGCAGCGTAGGGAGGGAGTCCTACGAGCAGTACTTC. It encodes CASSVGRESYEQYF.

The chain links TRBV5-1 to TRBJ1-3, with 9 bases identical to TRBD1. V lost 4 bases to trimming and J lost 3 bases; unmatched junction nucleotides: 8. Looked up from germline, CDR1 is SGHRS and CDR2 is YFSETQ. This CDR3 region has 16 residues. CDR3 DNA sequence: TGCGCCAGCAGCGAAGGACAGGGGATGAATGGAAACACCATATATTTT. This encodes CASSEGQGMNGNTIYF.

The gene calls are TRBV6-6 and TRBJ1-6, with D uncertain. Per the germline V gene, CDR1 is MNHNY and CDR2 is SVGAGI (reference sequence). There are 16 residues in the CDR3. Trimming took 0 bases from V and 4 from J, leaving 10 bases between them. Here the CDR3 reads CASSYSNPGYNSPLHF. Written as DNA, the CDR3 is TGTGCCAGCAGTTACTCGAATCCCGGTTATAATTCACCCCTCCACTTT.

This sequence joins TRBV5-4 and TRBJ2-1; TRBD2 matches at 13 bases. The CDR3 has 16 amino acids. Germline V gene sequence: CDR1 SGHNT, CDR2 YYREEE (reference sequence). Losses at the gene ends were 3 bases for V and 10 bases for J; bases not matched to a gene: 10. In DNA, the CDR3 is TGTGCCAGCAGCTGGGGGACTAGCGGGGCCTCAGGCGAGCAGTTCTTC. Its translation is CASSWGTSGASGEQFF.